This T cell receptor (beta chain) was identified during a study of T cell responses to AZD1222 COVID-19 vaccine. Overall study results and limits: The span of vaccine-associated CD4 TCRs extended across spike, with dominance at 160-218 and 743-854.

This table comes from immunoSEQ multiplex PCR, and its TCRdb copy is limited to in-frame clones, with some not included. In the table there are under 200,000 clones, about 90% of which are singletons. This clone was seen more than once but under ten times. Its specificity is not known. The V gene's germline CDR1 is MDHEN and CDR2 SYDVKM. Trimming at V came to 3 bases and at J to 1 base, leaving 3 bases not matched to a gene. The CDR3 totals 15 residues. This clonotype was obtained from an adult who received the AZD1222 COVID-19 vaccine. This rearrangement joins TRBV28 to TRBJ1-5, with 7 bases aligning to TRBD1. Sequencing was performed on peripheral blood, taken 28 days after the second AZD1222 dose. Here the CDR3 DNA reads TGTGCCAGCAGTTTGGGACAGCAAAGCAATCAGCCCCAGCATTTT. Translating gives CASSLGQQSNQPQHF.